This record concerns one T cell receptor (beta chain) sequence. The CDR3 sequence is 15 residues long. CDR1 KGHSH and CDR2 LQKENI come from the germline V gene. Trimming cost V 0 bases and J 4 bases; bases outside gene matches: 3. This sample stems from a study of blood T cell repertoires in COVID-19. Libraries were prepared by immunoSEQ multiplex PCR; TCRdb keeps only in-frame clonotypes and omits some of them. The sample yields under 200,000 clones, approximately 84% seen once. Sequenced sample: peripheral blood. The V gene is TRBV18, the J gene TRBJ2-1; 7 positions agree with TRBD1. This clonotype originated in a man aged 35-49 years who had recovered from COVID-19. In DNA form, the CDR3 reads TGTGCCAGCTCACCACCCCAGGGGGATTACAATGAGCAGTTCTTC. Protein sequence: CASSPPQGDYNEQFF. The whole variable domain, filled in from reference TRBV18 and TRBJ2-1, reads NAGVMQNPRHLVRRRGQEARLRCSPMKGHSHVYWYRQLPEEGLKFMVYLQKENIIDESGMPKERFSAEFPKEGPSILRIQQVVRGDSAAYFCASSPPQGDYNEQFFGPGTRLTVL.